This T cell receptor (beta chain) was sequenced during a study of memory CD4+ T cells and cytomegalovirus serostatus. Turning to the study itself: Healthy Belgian adult donors included about 10 CMV-positive and some 25 CMV-negative people.

The sort gate was single viable CD3+CD4+CD8-CD45RO+ cells for memory CD4+ T cells. Total CD4+ T cells were enriched by CD4 positive selection. The data were produced by immunoSEQ multiplex PCR, yet TCRdb's version contains in-frame clones alone and is incomplete. The table records about 44,000 clones, over 60% of them present only once. Within the sample, this clone is medium-sized. What it recognizes is unknown. Study findings and constraints: The CMV-associated TCR signature appears largely within the CD4+ memory repertoire.

Unmatched junction bases numbered 4, after V lost 1 base and J lost 10 bases. Germline values: CDR1 SGHDN, CDR2 FVKESK. This CDR3 has 13 residues. Sequencing used memory CD4+ T cells from blood. This chain connects TRBV14 to TRBJ1-1, with 9 positions matching TRBD1. The clonotype originates from an adult in good health and CMV-seronegative. CDR3 in amino acids: CASSQALQGAAFF. The DNA of the CDR3 is TGTGCCAGCAGCCAAGCTCTACAGGGGGCAGCTTTCTTT.